The 23 T cell receptor beta chains presented below share a single source sample, sequenced in a study of T-cell memory formation after mild COVID-19. MiXCR, run by TCRdb on the 5' RACE reads, gives a single entry per CDR3 protein. The table shows a few hundred thousand distinct CDR3 sequences, with approximately 27% occurring only once. Sequenced material: PBMCs or a T cell subset sorted from them (not recorded which). The source is an adult woman who had mild COVID-19 (a few samples of this study predate the infection). Cell type and time point are not known.

CDR3 loop: CASATGTGKETQYF. The DNA of the CDR3 is TGTGCCAGCGCGACCGGGACAGGAAAAGAGACCCAGTACTTC. This chain uses TRBV2 with TRBJ2-5, with 8 positions matching TRBD1. CDR1 SNHLY and CDR2 FYNNEI come from the germline V gene. The CDR3 contains 14 residues. The V segment lost 8 bases and the J segment 3 bases; nucleotides outside the gene matches: 8.

This clonotype was found a few times. The rearrangement links TRBV7-2 to TRBJ1-1; perhaps TRBD1 as D (5 bases). CDR3 size: 15 residues. Germline-derived CDR1 and CDR2 are SGHTA and FQGNSA. The V and J ends lost 0 bases and 0 bases respectively, with 8 bases between them. CDR3 nucleotides: TGTGCCAGCAGCTTAGCGTGGGGGATGAACACTGAAGCTTTCTTT. This codes for CASSLAWGMNTEAFF.

This clonotype was counted between two and nine times. This chain connects TRBV9 to TRBJ2-3; 9 bases line up with TRBD1. This CDR3 has 16 residues. Germline V gene data show CDR1 as SGDLS and CDR2 as YYNGEE. J was trimmed by 5 bases and V by 2 bases; bases with no gene match: 9. Here the CDR3 DNA reads TGTGCCAGCAGCGTCGGGGACAGGGACTGGGGAGATACGCAGTATTTT. Translation gives CASSVGDRDWGDTQYF. The entire variable domain, with the rest obtained from reference TRBV9 and TRBJ2-3, is as follows: DSGVTQTPKHLITATGQRVTLRCSPRSGDLSVYWYQQSLDQGLQFLIQYYNGEERAKGNILERFSAQQFPDLHSELNLSSLELGDSALYFCASSVGDRDWGDTQYFGPGTRLTVL.

This clonotype was recorded a few times. The V gene is TRBV6-2 or TRBV6-3, the J gene TRBJ2-5; D gene uncertain. This CDR3 has 12 amino acids. The V end lost 10 bases, the J end lost 1 base, and 10 bases lay between the germline ends. The germline gives CDR1 MNHEY, CDR2 SVGEGT. The CDR3 region has the DNA TGTGCCACCGCCCAACGCCAAGAGACCCAGTACTTC. Translation: CATAQRQETQYF.

This rearrangement joins TRBV7-6 to TRBJ2-1; tentative D call: TRBD1 (5 bases). Germline V gene lookup returns CDR1 SGHVS and CDR2 FNYEAQ. V gave up 7 bases and J gave up 5 bases, with 12 bases separating them. The CDR3 runs to 13 residues. The CDR3 reads CASNWAGNNEQFF. The CDR3 DNA is TGTGCCAGCAATTGGGCAGGGAACAATGAGCAGTTCTTC. Variable domain in full (rest from reference TRBV7-6 and TRBJ2-1): GAGVSQSPRYKVTKRGQDVALRCDPISGHVSLYWYRQALGQGPEFLTYFNYEAQQDKSGLPNDRFSAERPEGSISTLTIQRTEQRDSAMYRCASNWAGNNEQFFGPGTRLTVL.

This clonotype was counted only a few times. J is TRBJ2-1 and V is TRBV29-1; the match to TRBD2 covers 8 bases. The germline V gene encodes CDR1 SQVTM and CDR2 ANQGSEA. This CDR3 has 12 residues. CDR3 residues: CVLAGHDNEQFF. The CDR3 nucleotides read TGCGTCCTAGCGGGTCATGACAATGAGCAGTTCTTC.

The J gene is TRBJ1-5, the V gene TRBV12-3 or TRBV12-4, with 10 bases lining up with TRBD1. Trimming cost V 3 bases and J 1 base; bases outside gene matches: 3. The CDR3 runs 16 residues. The CDR3 DNA reads as TGTGCCAGCAGTTTGCGGGACAGGGGAAGCAATCAGCCCCAGCATTTT. Protein: CASSLRDRGSNQPQHF.

This chain uses TRBV7-9 with TRBJ1-4; D is ambiguous. Trimming took 1 base from V and 7 from J, leaving 4 bases between them. The CDR3 contains 12 residues. Germline lookup yields CDR1 SEHNR and CDR2 FQNEAQ (reference sequence). The CDR3 spells CASSLVSEKLFF. CDR3 nucleotide sequence: TGTGCCAGCAGCTTAGTGAGTGAAAAACTGTTTTTT.

This clonotype was seen only a few times. V usage is TRBV12-3 or TRBV12-4 and J usage is TRBJ1-2, with 9 bases fitting TRBD1. V lost 3 bases and J lost 6; bases outside the gene matches: 5. This CDR3 is 14 amino acids long. This CDR3 is CASSLTGGYDGYTF. CDR3 bases: TGTGCCAGCAGTTTGACAGGGGGGTATGATGGCTACACCTTC.

This clonotype has a handful of counts. The V gene is TRBV20-1, the J gene TRBJ1-1; D possibly corresponds to TRBD1 (6 bases). The length of the CDR3 is 12 residues. Germline CDR1 is DFQATT and CDR2 is SNEGSKA (reference sequence). The CDR3 bases are TGCAGACCGGGACAAATGAACACTGAAGCTTTCTTT. Translated, it gives CRPGQMNTEAFF.

This sequence joins TRBV11-2 and TRBJ2-5; TRBD2 agrees at 8 bases. Germline values: CDR1 SGHAT, CDR2 FQNNGV. The length of the CDR3 is 15 residues. V gave up 1 base and J gave up 5 bases; unmatched junction bases: 6. CDR3 loop: CASSLVYASGETQYF. DNA of the CDR3: TGTGCCAGCAGCTTAGTCTACGCTAGCGGGGAGACCCAGTACTTC.

This rearrangement joins TRBV27 to TRBJ1-1, with no clear D. CDR1 is MNHEY, CDR2 SMNVEV, per germline (reference sequence). V was shortened by 5 bases and J by 1 base, with 8 bases between the two germline ends. The CDR3 consists of 13 residues. CDR3 protein: CASSHKANTEAFF. DNA of the CDR3: TGTGCCAGCAGTCACAAGGCGAACACTGAAGCTTTCTTT.

This clonotype was seen more than once but under ten times. The chain recombines TRBV3-1 with TRBJ1-1; D is ambiguous. Germline V gives CDR1 LGHDT, CDR2 YNNKEL (reference sequence). This CDR3 is 14 amino acids long. Trimming left V 1 base short and J 0 bases short, with 6 bases between. CDR3 residues: CASSQAELNTEAFF. The CDR3 coding sequence is TGTGCCAGCAGCCAAGCGGAACTGAACACTGAAGCTTTCTTT.

The chain is built from TRBV7-2 and TRBJ1-2; 8 nucleotides align to TRBD1. After removal of 5 bases from V and 3 bases from J, the junction contained 5 bases not matched to a gene. The CDR3 is 14 residues long. The V gene's germline CDR1 is SGHTA and CDR2 FQGNSA. The CDR3 protein is CASSPTGEYYGYTF. The CDR3 nucleotides are TGTGCCAGCAGCCCGACAGGGGAATACTATGGCTACACCTTC.

This clonotype has a handful of counts. The chain employs TRBV11-3 and TRBJ2-5; D perhaps matches TRBD2 (8 bases). CDR1 is SGHNT and CDR2 is YENEEA in the germline V gene. With 5 bases removed from V and 2 bases from J, the gap between germline ends came to 21 bases. The CDR3 is 17 residues long. CDR3 region: CASSTHRGGQSQETQYF. CDR3 DNA sequence: TGTGCCAGCAGCACCCATCGGGGGGGACAGTCGCAAGAGACCCAGTACTTC.

The chain recombines TRBV29-1 with TRBJ2-2, with 7 positions matching TRBD1. The germline V gene has CDR1 SQVTM and CDR2 ANQGSEA. The V gene end was trimmed by 7 bases and the J gene end by 12 bases; junction bases not matched to a gene: 11. The CDR3 extends over 12 amino acids. The CDR3 region has the DNA TGCAGCGCTGGGACAGACCTTATGAAGCTGTTTTTT. Translated: CSAGTDLMKLFF.

This chain links TRBV4-3 with TRBJ2-1; D gene unclear. This CDR3 is 15 amino acids long. Germline V gene sequence: CDR1 LGHNA, CDR2 YSLEER. Trimming shortened V by 4 bases and J by 3 bases, and 13 bases separated the two germline ends. The CDR3 coding sequence is TGCGCCAGCAGCCCCGAGGCAGGCCACTACAATGAGCAGTTCTTC. This sequence encodes CASSPEAGHYNEQFF.

A few counts support this clonotype. This sequence joins TRBV9 and TRBJ2-1, with 9 positions matching TRBD2. This CDR3 contains 15 residues. V shed 0 bases and J 7 bases; nucleotides not matched to a gene: 5. Germline V gene sequence: CDR1 SGDLS, CDR2 YYNGEE. This CDR3 reads CASSVGSGSSNEQFF. DNA of the CDR3: TGTGCCAGCAGCGTAGGTAGCGGGAGTAGTAATGAGCAGTTCTTC.

This clonotype was found a few times. The J gene is TRBJ1-2, the V gene TRBV18; D is ambiguous. The CDR3 spans 13 residues. Trimming shortened V by 4 bases and J by 2 bases, and 8 bases separated the two germline ends. Per the germline V gene, CDR1 is KGHSH and CDR2 is LQKENI. The CDR3 coding sequence is TGTGCCAGCTCACTTACCCCAAACTATGGCTACACCTTC. Translation gives CASSLTPNYGYTF.

V gene TRBV7-2 combines with J gene TRBJ2-1; either TRBD1 or TRBD2 may fit D (5 bases each). Germline V gene data show CDR1 as SGHTA and CDR2 as FQGNSA. Between the trimmed V and J ends, which lost 3 bases and 6 bases, there was a span of 18 bases. This CDR3 is built from 16 residues. The CDR3 loop reads CASSFEWGTEFNEQFF. CDR3 DNA: TGTGCCAGCAGCTTCGAGTGGGGGACGGAGTTCAATGAGCAGTTCTTC.

This sequence joins TRBV30 and TRBJ2-3; 13 nucleotides match TRBD2. Per germline, CDR1 GTSNPN and CDR2 SVGIG (reference sequence). This CDR3 comprises 15 residues. V gave up 5 bases and J gave up 2 bases; unmatched junction bases: 4. The CDR3 nucleotides are TGTGCCTGGCTAACTAGCGGGAGGGTCACAGATACGCAGTATTTT. The encoded protein is CAWLTSGRVTDTQYF.

The chain has TRBV30 and TRBJ1-2; D ambiguous. The CDR3 length is 11 residues. Germline CDR1 is GTSNPN and CDR2 is SVGIG (reference sequence). V was cut by 3 bases and J by 3 bases, with 5 bases left in between. The CDR3 coding sequence is TGTGCCTGGAGGGAGGACTATGGCTACACCTTC. Its translation: CAWREDYGYTF.

As DNA, the CDR3 is TGTGCCACCAGCAGTCGACAGGAAGATAATTCACCCCTCCACTTT. It specifies CATSSRQEDNSPLHF. The V and J genes are TRBV15 and TRBJ1-6; D is perhaps TRBD1 (6 bases). With 3 bases removed from V and 5 bases from J, the gap between germline ends came to 11 bases. CDR3 length: 15 amino acids. Germline V gene data show CDR1 as LNHNV and CDR2 as YYDKDF (reference sequence).